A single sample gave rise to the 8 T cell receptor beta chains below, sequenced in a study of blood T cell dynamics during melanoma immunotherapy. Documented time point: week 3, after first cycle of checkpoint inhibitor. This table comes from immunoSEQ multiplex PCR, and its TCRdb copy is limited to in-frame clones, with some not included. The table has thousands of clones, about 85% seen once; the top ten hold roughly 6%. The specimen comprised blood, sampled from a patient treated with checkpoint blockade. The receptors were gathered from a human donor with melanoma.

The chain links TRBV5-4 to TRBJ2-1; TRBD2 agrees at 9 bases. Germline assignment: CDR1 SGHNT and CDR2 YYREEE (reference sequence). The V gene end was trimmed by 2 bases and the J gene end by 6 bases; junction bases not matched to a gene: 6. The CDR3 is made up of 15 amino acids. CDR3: CASSFLAGGLNEQFF. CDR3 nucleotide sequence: TGTGCCAGCAGCTTTCTCGCGGGGGGGCTCAATGAGCAGTTCTTC.

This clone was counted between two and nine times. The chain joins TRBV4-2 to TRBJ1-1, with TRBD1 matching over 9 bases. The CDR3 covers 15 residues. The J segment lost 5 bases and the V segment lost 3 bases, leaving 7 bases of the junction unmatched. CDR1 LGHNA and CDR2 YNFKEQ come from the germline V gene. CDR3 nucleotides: TGTGCCAGCAGCCAGGCCGGACAGGGGTGGACTGAAGCTTTCTTT. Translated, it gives CASSQAGQGWTEAFF.

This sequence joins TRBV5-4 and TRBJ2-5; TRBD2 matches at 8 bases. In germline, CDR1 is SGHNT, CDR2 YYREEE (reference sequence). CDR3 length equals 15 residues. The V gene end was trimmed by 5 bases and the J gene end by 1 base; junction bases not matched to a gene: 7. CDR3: CASSPVAGRQETQYF. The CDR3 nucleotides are TGTGCCAGCAGTCCGGTAGCGGGACGCCAAGAGACCCAGTACTTC. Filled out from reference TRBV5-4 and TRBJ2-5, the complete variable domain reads ETGVTQSPTHLIKTRGQQVTLRCSSQSGHNTVSWYQQALGQGPQFIFQYYREEENGRGNFPPRFSGLQFPNYSSELNVNALELDDSALYLCASSPVAGRQETQYFGPGTRLLVL.

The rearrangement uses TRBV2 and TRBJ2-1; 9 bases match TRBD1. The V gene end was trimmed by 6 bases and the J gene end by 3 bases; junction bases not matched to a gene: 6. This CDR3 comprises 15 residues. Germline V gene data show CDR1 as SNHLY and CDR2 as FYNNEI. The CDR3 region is CASRIPGQGYNEQFF. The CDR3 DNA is TGTGCCAGCAGGATCCCGGGACAGGGCTACAATGAGCAGTTCTTC.

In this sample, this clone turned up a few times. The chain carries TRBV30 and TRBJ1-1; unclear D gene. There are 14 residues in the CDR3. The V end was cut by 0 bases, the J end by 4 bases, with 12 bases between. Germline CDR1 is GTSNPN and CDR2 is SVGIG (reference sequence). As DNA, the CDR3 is TGTGCCTGGAGTGTCTTGATCTTATCCACTGAAGCTTTCTTT. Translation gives CAWSVLILSTEAFF.

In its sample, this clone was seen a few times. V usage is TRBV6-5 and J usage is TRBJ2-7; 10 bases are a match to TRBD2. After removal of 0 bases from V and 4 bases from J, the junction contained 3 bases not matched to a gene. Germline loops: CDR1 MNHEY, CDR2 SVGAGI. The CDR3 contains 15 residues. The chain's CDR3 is CASSYSASGRYEQYF. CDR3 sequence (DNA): TGTGCCAGCAGTTACTCGGCTAGCGGGAGATACGAGCAGTACTTC.

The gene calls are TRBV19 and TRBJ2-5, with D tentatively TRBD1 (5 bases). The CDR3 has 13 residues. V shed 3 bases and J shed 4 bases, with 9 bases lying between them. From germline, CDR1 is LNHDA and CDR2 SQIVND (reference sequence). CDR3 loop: CASSIPGSETQYF. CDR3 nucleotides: TGTGCCAGTAGTATTCCAGGGTCAGAGACCCAGTACTTC.

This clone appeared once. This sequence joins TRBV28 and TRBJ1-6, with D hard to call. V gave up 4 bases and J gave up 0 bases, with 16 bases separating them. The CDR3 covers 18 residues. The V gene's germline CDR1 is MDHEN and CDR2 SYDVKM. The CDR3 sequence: CASSSAWAVSSYNSPLHF. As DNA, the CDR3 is TGTGCCAGCAGTTCCGCCTGGGCAGTTAGCTCCTATAATTCACCCCTCCACTTT.